This entry features one T cell receptor (beta chain) sequence. Its antigen remains unidentified. Unmatched junction bases numbered 10, after V lost 2 bases and J lost 1 base. CDR1 MRHNA and CDR2 SNTAGT come from the germline V gene. The CDR3 covers 17 residues. The sample comes from a study of shared clonotypes between healthy human individuals. For the study at large: The study enrolled two women and three men aged 18 to 49. Study-level points and caveats: Naive subsets typically showed greater estimated richness than memory subsets.

Replicate PCRs for sorted subsets used around 190 ng DNA; this equaled about 30,000 T cell genomes. Original processing notes: Junction-only immunoSEQ data arrived without quality scores, meaning filtering differed. Sequencing used immunoSEQ multiplex PCR; TCRdb keeps in-frame clones, though not all of them. The V and J calls and clone size come from that table; D and trimming were worked out from the DNA. The repertoire consists of millions of clones, with around 95% occurring once and the leading ten covering under 0.15%. V and J are TRBV6-4 and TRBJ2-7; 8 bases are shared with TRBD2. Sequenced sample: naive CD4+ T cells sorted from blood. The subset: CD45RA+ positively selected. This receptor was taken from a man between 18 and 29 years old in good health. CDR3: CASSDGSSGEESYEQYF. DNA for the CDR3: TGTGCCAGCAGTGACGGGAGTAGCGGGGAAGAGTCCTACGAGCAGTACTTC.